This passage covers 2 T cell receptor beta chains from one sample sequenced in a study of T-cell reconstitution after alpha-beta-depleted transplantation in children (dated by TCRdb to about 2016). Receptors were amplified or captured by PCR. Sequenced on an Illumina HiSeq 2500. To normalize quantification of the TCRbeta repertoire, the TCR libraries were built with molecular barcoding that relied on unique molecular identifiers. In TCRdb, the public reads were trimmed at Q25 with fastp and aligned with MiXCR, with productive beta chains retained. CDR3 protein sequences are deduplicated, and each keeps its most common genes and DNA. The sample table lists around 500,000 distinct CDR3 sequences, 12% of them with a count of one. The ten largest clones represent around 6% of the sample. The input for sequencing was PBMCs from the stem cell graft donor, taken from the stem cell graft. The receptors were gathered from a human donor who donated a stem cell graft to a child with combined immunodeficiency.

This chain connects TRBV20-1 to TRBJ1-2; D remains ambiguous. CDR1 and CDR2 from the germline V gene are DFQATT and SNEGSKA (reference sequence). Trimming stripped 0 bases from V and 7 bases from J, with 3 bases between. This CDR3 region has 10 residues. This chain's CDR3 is CSARDRGYTF. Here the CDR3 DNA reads TGCAGTGCTAGAGATCGTGGCTACACCTTC.

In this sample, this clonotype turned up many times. For the CDR3, the DNA is TGTGCCAGCAGCTTGTCAGGGAGCGGCGAGCAGTACTTC. Its translation: CASSLSGSGEQYF. The chain combines TRBV5-6 with TRBJ2-7; D may correspond to TRBD1 or TRBD2 (5 bases each). Trimming stripped 1 base from V and 6 bases from J, with 11 bases between. The germline gives CDR1 SGHDT, CDR2 YYEEEE. The CDR3 runs 13 residues.